The present entry profiles one T cell receptor (beta chain) with its context. The length of the CDR3 is 15 residues. V lost 6 bases and J lost 3; bases outside the gene matches: 7. CDR1 and CDR2 (germline): MDHEN, SYDVKM. As processed by the authors: Reference gene primer amplification gave estimated nucleated cell counts. Repertoires were generated with immunoSEQ multiplex PCR, while TCRdb's copy carries only in-frame clones and drops some. V and J calls and clone size are those listed in that table; D and trimming were worked out from the DNA. The table records fewer than 200,000 clones, 70% to 85% of them present only once. The entry originates in a study of blood T cell repertoires in COVID-19. Across the study: From the United States, Italy and Spain came samples of acute and convalescent COVID-19.

V usage is TRBV28 and J usage is TRBJ1-1; 10 bases align to TRBD1. Sequenced sample: peripheral blood. The source is a woman aged 40 to 50 with COVID-19, enrolled during active disease. In DNA form, the CDR3 reads TGTGCCAGCAGGGACCCGGGACAGGGGTACACTGAAGCTTTCTTT. Amino acids: CASRDPGQGYTEAFF.